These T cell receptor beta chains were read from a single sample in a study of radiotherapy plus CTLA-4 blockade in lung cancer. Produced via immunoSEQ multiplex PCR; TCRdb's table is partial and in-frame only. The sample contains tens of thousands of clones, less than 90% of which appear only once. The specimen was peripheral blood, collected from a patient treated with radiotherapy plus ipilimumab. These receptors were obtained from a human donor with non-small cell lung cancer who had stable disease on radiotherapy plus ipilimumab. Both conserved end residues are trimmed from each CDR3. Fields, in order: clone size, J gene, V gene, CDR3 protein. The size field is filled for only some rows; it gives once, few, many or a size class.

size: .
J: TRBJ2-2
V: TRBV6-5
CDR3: ASRSGQLYTGELF

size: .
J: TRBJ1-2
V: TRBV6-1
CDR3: ASSEAAEGRYYGYT

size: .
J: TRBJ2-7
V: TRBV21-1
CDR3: ASPPGVADASISSYEQY

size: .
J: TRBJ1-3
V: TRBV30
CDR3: AWRAGGALSGNTIY

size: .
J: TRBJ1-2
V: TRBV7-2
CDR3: ASSLTTGGVGYT

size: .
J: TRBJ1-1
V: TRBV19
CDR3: ASSTWDREGAF

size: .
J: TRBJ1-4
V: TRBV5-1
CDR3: ASSQTTTNEKLF

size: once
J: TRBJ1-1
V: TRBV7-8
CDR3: ASSFIREGTEAF

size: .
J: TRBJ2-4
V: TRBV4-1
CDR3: ASSQDGLAGVRNIQY

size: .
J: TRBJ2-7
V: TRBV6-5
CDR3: ASSNAGAYEQY

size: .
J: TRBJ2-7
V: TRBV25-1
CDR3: ASSEPAATYEQY

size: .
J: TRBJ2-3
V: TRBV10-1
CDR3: ASSESRAGSTDTQY

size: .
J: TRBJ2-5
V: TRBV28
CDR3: ASSSRETQY

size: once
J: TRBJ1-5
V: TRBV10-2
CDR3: ASRGTAQPQH

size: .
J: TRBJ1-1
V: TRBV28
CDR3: ASSPPTGMNTEAF

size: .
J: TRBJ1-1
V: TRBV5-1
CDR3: ASGQTGPPTEAF

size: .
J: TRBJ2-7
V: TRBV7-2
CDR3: ASSFGGGAYEQY

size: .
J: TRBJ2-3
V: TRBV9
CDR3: ASSVASISSTDTQY

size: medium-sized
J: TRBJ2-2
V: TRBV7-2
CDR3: ASSVRINTGELF

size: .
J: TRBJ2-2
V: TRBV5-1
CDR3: ASSLGGGSGELF

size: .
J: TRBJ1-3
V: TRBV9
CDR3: ASSARGRGSGNTIY

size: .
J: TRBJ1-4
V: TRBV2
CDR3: ASRWGGRGNEKLF

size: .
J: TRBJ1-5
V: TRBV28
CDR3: ASRGTGWDQPQH

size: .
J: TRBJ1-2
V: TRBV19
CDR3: ASSSDGTGTNYGYT

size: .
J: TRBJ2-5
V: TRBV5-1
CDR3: ASSPLQGAGETQY

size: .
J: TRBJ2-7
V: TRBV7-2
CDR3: ASSLAGGSYEQY

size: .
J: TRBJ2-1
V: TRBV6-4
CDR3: ASSPRTSRYNEQF

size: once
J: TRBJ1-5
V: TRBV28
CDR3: ASTKAVQQSQPQH

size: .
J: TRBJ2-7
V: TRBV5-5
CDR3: ASSRGYEQY